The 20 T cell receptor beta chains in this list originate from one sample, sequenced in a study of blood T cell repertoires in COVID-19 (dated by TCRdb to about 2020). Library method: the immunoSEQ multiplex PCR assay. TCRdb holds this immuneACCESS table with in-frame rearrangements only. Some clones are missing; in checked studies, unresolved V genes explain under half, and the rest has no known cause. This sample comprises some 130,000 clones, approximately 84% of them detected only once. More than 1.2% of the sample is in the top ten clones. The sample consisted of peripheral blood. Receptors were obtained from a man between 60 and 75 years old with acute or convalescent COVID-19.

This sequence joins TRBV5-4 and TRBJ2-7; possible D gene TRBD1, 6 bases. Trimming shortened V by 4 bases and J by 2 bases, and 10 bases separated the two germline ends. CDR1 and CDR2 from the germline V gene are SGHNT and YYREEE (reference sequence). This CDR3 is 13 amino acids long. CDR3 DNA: TGTGCCAGCAGCGTGGACAGAGCCTACGAGCAGTACTTC. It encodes CASSVDRAYEQYF. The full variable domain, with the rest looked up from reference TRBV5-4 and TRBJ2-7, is ETGVTQSPTHLIKTRGQQVTLRCSSQSGHNTVSWYQQALGQGPQFIFQYYREEENGRGNFPPRFSGLQFPNYSSELNVNALELDDSALYLCASSVDRAYEQYFGPGTRLTVT.

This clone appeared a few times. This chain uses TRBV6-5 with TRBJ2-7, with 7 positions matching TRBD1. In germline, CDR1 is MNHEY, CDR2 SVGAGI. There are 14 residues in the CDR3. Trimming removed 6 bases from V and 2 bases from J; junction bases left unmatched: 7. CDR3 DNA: TGTGCCAGCAGACCTTTTCAGGGGGCCTACGAGCAGTACTTC. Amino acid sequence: CASRPFQGAYEQYF.

The CDR3 coding sequence is TGCGCCAGCAGCGCAGGGGGCTGGGACGAGCAGTACTTC. This codes for CASSAGGWDEQYF. The J gene is TRBJ2-7, the V gene TRBV10-1, with 8 bases matching TRBD1. CDR1 is WNHNN, CDR2 SYGVQD, per germline (reference sequence). V dropped 6 bases and J dropped 5; count of bases not matched to a gene: 6. The CDR3 is 13 amino acids.

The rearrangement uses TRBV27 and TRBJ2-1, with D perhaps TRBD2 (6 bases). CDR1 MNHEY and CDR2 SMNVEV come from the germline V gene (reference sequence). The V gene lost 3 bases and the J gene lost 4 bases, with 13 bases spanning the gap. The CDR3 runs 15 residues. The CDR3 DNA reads TGTGCCAGCAGTTTCACGGGAGACTTTTACAATGAGCAGTTCTTC. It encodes CASSFTGDFYNEQFF.

CDR3 coding DNA: TGTGCCAGCAGCAAGGGTTCGGGAGGGAGGCACGAGCAGTACTTC. Translated: CASSKGSGGRHEQYF. The J gene is TRBJ2-7, the V gene TRBV21-1; the D call in the table, TRBD2, was not verified against the DNA. TRBV21-1 is marked as a pseudogene. There are 15 residues in the CDR3.

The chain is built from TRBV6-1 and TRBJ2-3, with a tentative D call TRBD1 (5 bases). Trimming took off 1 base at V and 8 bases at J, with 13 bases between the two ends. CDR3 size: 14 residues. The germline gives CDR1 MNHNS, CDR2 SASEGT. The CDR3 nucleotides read TGTGCCAGCAGTGAAGACCAGCAGGGCGGTACGCAGTATTTT. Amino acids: CASSEDQQGGTQYF.

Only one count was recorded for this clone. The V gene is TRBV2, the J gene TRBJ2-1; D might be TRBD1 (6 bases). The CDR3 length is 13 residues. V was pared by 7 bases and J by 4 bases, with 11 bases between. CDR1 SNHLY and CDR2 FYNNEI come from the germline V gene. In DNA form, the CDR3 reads TGTGCCAGCAAGCAACAGGGTTACAATGAGCAGTTCTTC. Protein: CASKQQGYNEQFF.

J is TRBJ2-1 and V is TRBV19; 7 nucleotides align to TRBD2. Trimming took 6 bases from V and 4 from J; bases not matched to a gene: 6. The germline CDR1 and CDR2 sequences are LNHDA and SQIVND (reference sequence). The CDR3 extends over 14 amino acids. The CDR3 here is CASRAGVSYNEQFF. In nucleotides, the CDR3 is TGTGCCAGTAGGGCGGGAGTAAGTTACAATGAGCAGTTCTTC.

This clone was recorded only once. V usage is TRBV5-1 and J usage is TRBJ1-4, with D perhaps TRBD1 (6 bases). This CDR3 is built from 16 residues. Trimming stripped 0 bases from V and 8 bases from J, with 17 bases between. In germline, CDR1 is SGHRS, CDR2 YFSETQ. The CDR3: CASSLEPGVGEEKLFF. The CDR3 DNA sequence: TGCGCCAGCAGCTTGGAGCCAGGGGTAGGAGAGGAAAAACTGTTTTTT. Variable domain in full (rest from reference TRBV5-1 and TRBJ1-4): KAGVTQTPRYLIKTRGQQVTLSCSPISGHRSVSWYQQTPGQGLQFLFEYFSETQRNKGNFPGRFSGRQFSNSRSEMNVSTLELGDSALYLCASSLEPGVGEEKLFFGSGTQLSVL.

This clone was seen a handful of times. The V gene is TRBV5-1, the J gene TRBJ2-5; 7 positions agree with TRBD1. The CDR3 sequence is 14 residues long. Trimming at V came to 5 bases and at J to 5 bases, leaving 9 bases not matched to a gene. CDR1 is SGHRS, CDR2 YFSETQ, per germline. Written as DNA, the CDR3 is TGCGCCAGCAGGATGGGACAGAGTATTGAGACCCAGTACTTC. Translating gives CASRMGQSIETQYF.

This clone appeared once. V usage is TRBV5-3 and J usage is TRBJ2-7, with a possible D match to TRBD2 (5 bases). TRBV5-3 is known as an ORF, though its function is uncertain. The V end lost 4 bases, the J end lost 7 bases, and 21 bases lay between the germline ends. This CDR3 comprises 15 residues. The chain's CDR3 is CARSVGRVPLVEQYF. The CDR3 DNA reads TGTGCCAGAAGCGTAGGGCGGGTTCCTTTGGTTGAGCAGTACTTC.

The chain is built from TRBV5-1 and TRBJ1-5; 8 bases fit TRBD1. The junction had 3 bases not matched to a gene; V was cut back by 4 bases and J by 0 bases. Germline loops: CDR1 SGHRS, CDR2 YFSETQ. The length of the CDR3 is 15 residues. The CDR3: CASSEGQDSNQPQHF. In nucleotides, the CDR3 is TGCGCCAGCAGCGAGGGACAGGATAGCAATCAGCCCCAGCATTTT.

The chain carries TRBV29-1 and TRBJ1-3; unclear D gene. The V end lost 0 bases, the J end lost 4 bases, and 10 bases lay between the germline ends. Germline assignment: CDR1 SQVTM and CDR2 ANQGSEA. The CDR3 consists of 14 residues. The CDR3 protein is CSVEDGQYGNTIYF. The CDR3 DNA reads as TGCAGCGTTGAAGATGGGCAGTACGGAAACACCATATATTTT.

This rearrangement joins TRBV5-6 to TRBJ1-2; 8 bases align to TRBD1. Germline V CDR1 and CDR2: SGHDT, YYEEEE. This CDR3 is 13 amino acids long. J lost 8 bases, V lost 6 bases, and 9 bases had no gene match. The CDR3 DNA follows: TGTGCCAGCATGGGACAGGCCCTTGTGGGCTACACCTTC. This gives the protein CASMGQALVGYTF.

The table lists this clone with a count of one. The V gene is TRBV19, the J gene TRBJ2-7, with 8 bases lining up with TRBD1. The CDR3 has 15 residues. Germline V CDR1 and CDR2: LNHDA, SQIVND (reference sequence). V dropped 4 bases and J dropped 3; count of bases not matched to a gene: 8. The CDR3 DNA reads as TGTGCCAGTAGTACCACCGGGACAGGAAGCTACGAGCAGTACTTC. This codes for CASSTTGTGSYEQYF.

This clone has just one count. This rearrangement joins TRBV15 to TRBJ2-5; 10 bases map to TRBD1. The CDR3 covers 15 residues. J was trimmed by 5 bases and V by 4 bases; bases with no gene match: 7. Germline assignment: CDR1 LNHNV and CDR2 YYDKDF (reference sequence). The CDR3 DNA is TGTGCCACCAGCACTGACCGGACAGGGGGGGAGACCCAGTACTTC. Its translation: CATSTDRTGGETQYF.

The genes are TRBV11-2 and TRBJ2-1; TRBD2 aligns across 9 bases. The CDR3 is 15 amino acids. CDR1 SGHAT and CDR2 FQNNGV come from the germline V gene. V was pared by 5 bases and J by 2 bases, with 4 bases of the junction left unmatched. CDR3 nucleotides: TGTGCCAGCAGCCGCGGGGGGGCTACCTACAATGAGCAGTTCTTC. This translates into CASSRGGATYNEQFF.

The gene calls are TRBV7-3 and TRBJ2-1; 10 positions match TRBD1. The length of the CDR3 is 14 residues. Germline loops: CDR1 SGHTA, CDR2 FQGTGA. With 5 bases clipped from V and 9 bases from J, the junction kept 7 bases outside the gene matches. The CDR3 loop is CASSPRTGGAEQFF. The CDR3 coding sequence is TGTGCCAGCAGCCCACGGACAGGGGGGGCTGAGCAGTTCTTC.

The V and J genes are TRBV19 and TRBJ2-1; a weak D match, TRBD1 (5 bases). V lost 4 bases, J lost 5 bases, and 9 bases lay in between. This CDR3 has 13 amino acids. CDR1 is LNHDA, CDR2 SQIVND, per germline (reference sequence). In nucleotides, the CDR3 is TGTGCCAGTAGTAGAAACAGGAACAATGAGCAGTTCTTC. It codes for CASSRNRNNEQFF.

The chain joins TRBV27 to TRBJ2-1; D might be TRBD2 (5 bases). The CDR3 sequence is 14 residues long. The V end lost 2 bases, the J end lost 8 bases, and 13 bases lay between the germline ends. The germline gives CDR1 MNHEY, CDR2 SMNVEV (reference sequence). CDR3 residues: CASSLGSGGYEQFF. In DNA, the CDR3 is TGTGCCAGCAGTTTAGGGAGCGGCGGCTATGAGCAGTTCTTC.